The source of this TCR beta chain is a study of T cell responses to AZD1222 COVID-19 vaccine. As to this clone: What it recognizes is unknown. Other DNA sequences in the sample encode the same CDR3.

Some clones are missing from TCRdb's copy, which holds only in-frame ones; the method was immunoSEQ multiplex PCR. The sample records 150,000 to 180,000 clones, 75% to 95% being singletons. The CDR3 consists of 13 residues. Trimming took off 2 bases at V and 5 bases at J, with 9 bases between the two ends. Study conclusions and caveats: Donors were mostly white British, more females; clonal diversity possibly underestimated. CD4 TCRs linked to vaccination spanned spike, dominating at 160-218 and 743-854. Elevations in Spike-specific TCR breadth and depth followed administration of two AZD1222 doses. Reportedly, nearly half the spike-specific TCRs target unmutated variant regions.

The chain employs TRBV12-3 or TRBV12-4 and TRBJ1-1; the D gene is possibly TRBD1 (5 bases). Here the sequenced sample was peripheral blood, taken on day 0 of AZD1222 vaccination. The clonotype comes from an adult in good health. The DNA for the CDR3 is TGTGCCAGCAGTTTAAACGGGGGTACTGAAGCTTTCTTT. As protein: CASSLNGGTEAFF.